The sequence of this TCR beta chain was determined in a study of cytomegalovirus exposure and HLA in healthy donors. Profiling relied on immunoSEQ multiplex PCR, and the TCRdb table lists in-frame clones only, not all of them. In the table there are hundreds of thousands of clones, 75% to 90% of which are singletons. Concerning this clone: Its specificity is unknown.

Study results and caveats: The authors enumerated 150 to 200 TCR beta chains as linked to cytomegalovirus.

Looked up from germline, CDR1 is SGHNT and CDR2 is YYREEE (reference sequence). The CDR3 length is 14 residues. V lost 0 bases and J 2 bases, leaving 8 bases between the germline ends. The receptor was isolated from a woman younger than 35 in good health and CMV-seronegative. The chain recombines TRBV5-4 with TRBJ1-1; D unresolved. The specimen sequenced was PBMCs. The CDR3 coding sequence is TGTGCCAGCAGCTTGGACAGAACCAACACTGAAGCTTTCTTT. As protein: CASSLDRTNTEAFF.